This T cell receptor beta chain was recovered during a study of T cell clonotyping in hematopoietic cell transplantation. Here immunoSEQ multiplex PCR was the method, and the copy in TCRdb shows in-frame clones only, minus some. Of around 21,000 clones listed, 60% to 85% are singletons. Regarding time point: recipient sample about 28 days before transplant, after cytoreduction. Germline V gene lookup returns CDR1 SGHRS and CDR2 YFSETQ. The CDR3 spans 17 residues. J gave up 5 bases and V 4 bases, and 7 bases lay outside the gene matches. Source: peripheral blood mononuclear cells, taken before stem cell transplant. This receptor was obtained from a man aged 55 to 70 with acute myeloid leukemia. Some clones in this sample may be carry-over from other donors' samples. This chain links TRBV5-1 with TRBJ2-3; 16 bases agree with TRBD2. The CDR3 loop is CASSAGTSGGARDTQYF. The CDR3 nucleotides read TGCGCCAGCAGCGCCGGGACTAGCGGGGGGGCCAGAGATACGCAGTATTTT.